This note documents a single T cell receptor beta chain sequence. At one of its ends the junction is not consistent with the germline gene, which may arise from a read error. Original analysis: Amplification with reference gene primers provided the estimates of nucleated cell counts. Assay used: immunoSEQ multiplex PCR; TCRdb lists only in-frame clones, some missing. The V and J calls and clone size were taken over from that table, and D and trimming were inferred from the DNA. The table has some 220,000 clones, 65% to 85% seen once. This entry comes from a study of blood T cell repertoires in COVID-19. Study information: Sites across the United States, Italy and Spain contributed samples from acute and convalescent COVID-19.

Germline-derived CDR1 and CDR2 are SSHAT and FNYEAQ (reference sequence). This CDR3 has 16 residues. This clonotype originated in a woman in her sixties or seventies with acute or convalescent COVID-19. The chain has TRBV7-7 and TRBJ1-5, with a possible D match to TRBD1 (5 bases). Source material: peripheral blood. The CDR3 region is CASSLGPKGSNQPQHF. The CDR3 bases are TGTGCTAGCAGCTTAGGGCCTAAGGGGAGCAATCAGCCCCAGCATTTT.